This TCR beta chain came from a study of T cell responses to AZD1222 COVID-19 vaccine. Trimming cost V 3 bases and J 3 bases, with 8 bases left between them. The CDR3 is 13 residues long. Data came from immunoSEQ multiplex PCR; TCRdb stores just in-frame clones and leaves some out. The data contain roughly 120,000 clones, about 87% of them singletons. Study outcomes and limitations: Baseline serostatus was positive in only a handful of AZD1222 recipients. The study reported that nearly half of spike-specific TCRs target unmutated variant regions. The donor cohort was predominantly white British with a female majority, and clonal diversity may have been underestimated.

Remarks on this clone: Its target is not known.

The V gene is TRBV12-3 or TRBV12-4, the J gene TRBJ2-5; D may be TRBD1 (6 bases). The sample consisted of peripheral blood, taken on day 0 of AZD1222 vaccination. The clonotype originates from an adult in good health. The CDR3 is CASSFEGEETQYF. DNA of the CDR3: TGTGCCAGCAGTTTCGAGGGGGAAGAGACCCAGTACTTC.